The 5 T cell receptor beta chains below were found in one sample sequenced in a study of blood T cell repertoires in COVID-19. Assay used: immunoSEQ multiplex PCR; TCRdb lists only in-frame clones, some missing. The sample yields about 170,000 clones, around 80% seen once. Sequencing used PBMCs or T cells enriched from blood (not recorded which). Every receptor here comes from a woman between 65 and 79 years old in a cohort exposed to, infected with or recovered from COVID-19 (not recorded which).

J is TRBJ2-7 and V is TRBV3-1 (or the pseudogene TRBV3-2); 8 bases align to TRBD2. V shed 2 bases and J 9 bases; nucleotides not matched to a gene: 12. Germline V gene sequence: CDR1 LGHDT, CDR2 YNNKEL (reference sequence). The CDR3 loop spans 15 amino acids. This chain's CDR3 is CASSQSSLAAVGQYF. As DNA, the CDR3 is TGTGCCAGCAGCCAAAGTTCACTAGCGGCAGTGGGGCAGTACTTC.

The V and J genes are TRBV9 and TRBJ1-1; D is ambiguous. Germline CDR1 reads SGDLS; CDR2 reads YYNGEE. Trimming stripped 0 bases from V and 1 base from J, with 7 bases between. The CDR3 has 14 amino acids. The CDR3 nucleotides read TGTGCCAGCAGCGTAGTAGAGGGGAACACTGAAGCTTTCTTT. This encodes CASSVVEGNTEAFF.

This clone was counted between two and nine times. The rearrangement joins TRBV7-3 to TRBJ2-1; 15 bases match TRBD2. Germline-derived CDR1 and CDR2 are SGHTA and FQGTGA. The length of the CDR3 is 15 residues. V dropped 2 bases and J dropped 9; count of bases not matched to a gene: 2. The CDR3 DNA sequence: TGTGCCAGCAGCTTACAGGGACTAGCGGGAGGTGAGCAGTTCTTC. Residues: CASSLQGLAGGEQFF.

This clone turned up a few times. V is TRBV28 and J is TRBJ1-6, with D unclear. V was cut by 0 bases and J by 0 bases, with 6 bases left in between. Germline-derived CDR1 and CDR2 are MDHEN and SYDVKM. The CDR3 is 16 residues long. The CDR3 DNA follows: TGTGCCAGCAGTTTATGGGGGAGCTCCTATAATTCACCCCTCCACTTT. Its translation is CASSLWGSSYNSPLHF.

The rearrangement links TRBV2 to TRBJ2-7; D is possibly TRBD2 (5 bases). CDR3 size: 11 residues. The V gene lost 7 bases and the J gene lost 7 bases, with 11 bases spanning the gap. Looked up from germline, CDR1 is SNHLY and CDR2 is FYNNEI. The CDR3 DNA follows: TGTGCCAGCACTAGCACGCGGGAGCAGTACTTC. Encoded protein: CASTSTREQYF.